What follows is one T cell receptor beta chain and its context. What antigen it recognizes has not been identified. No base quality values were provided; no much bigger clone lies one nucleotide off. The collaborating institutions used their own protocols to collect whole blood in K2EDTA tubes. Collaborator samples were shipped for TCRbeta analysis as frozen whole blood, isolated PBMCs, or DNA extracted from either sample type. This sample is drawn from a study of blood T cell repertoires in COVID-19 (TCRdb year 2020). For the study in its entirety: Collaborator samples came from the United States, Italy and Spain and covered acute and convalescent phases of COVID-19. The prospective study material was composed of cDNA or gDNA derived from T cells, B-cell-depleted T cells, or PBMCs. The dataset comprised deeply sampled blood TCRbeta repertoires from subjects exposed to, actively infected with, or recovered from COVID-19. The repertoires were released in a freely available public database meant as a resource for research on the immune response to SARS-CoV-2. Samples were obtained from the ongoing ImmuneRACE study (first 160 participants) and from 1,254 subjects provided by 6 global collaborators. Nearly every sample came with metadata listing a de-identified subject ID, COVID-19 status, age in years and sex. Where HLA class I and class II types were available, the types were taken from metadata supplied by the sample provider, not from assay-based typing.

The immunoSEQ Assay, a bias-controlled multiplex PCR, was used to amplify TCRbeta CDR3 regions from genomic DNA. The paper's data handling went like this. Nucleated cell counts per sample were estimated from amplification of reference gene primers within the assay. Sequence reads were collapsed and filtered to measure the absolute abundance of every unique TCRbeta CDR3 rearrangement. For each sample, productive Simpson clonality was calculated as the square root of Simpson's diversity index across productive rearrangements. The table was pulled from immuneACCESS by TCRdb, which kept in-frame rearrangements only. Such tables lose some clones; where checked, under half of the loss comes from unresolved V genes, and the rest has no known cause. Clone size and V and J calls were adopted from that table, with D and trimming inferred from the DNA. The table for this sample lists around 180,000 clones; approximately 81% of them were counted only once. The ten largest account for roughly a tenth of the sample.

Trimming leaves V shorter by 3 bases and J shorter by 6 bases, with the junction holding 12 bases beyond the gene matches. From the germline V gene, CDR1 is SNHLY and CDR2 is FYNNEI. Taken from cysteine to phenylalanine, the CDR3 has 16 residues. Of the read, only the CDR3 DNA is kept; its 48 bases are in frame from base 1. The paper's findings and limits, for the study overall: The amount of clinical and demographic metadata varied by source and participant and was provided uncurated.

The specimen was peripheral blood. The chain is made from TRBV2 and TRBJ1-2, with 8 junctional bases fitting TRBD1. The receptor was derived from a woman of 80 years or more with active or convalescent COVID-19. In nucleotide form, the sequence is TGTGCCAGCAGTGAGTCTCGGGGCCAGGGGGCGAATGGCTACACCTTC. It is translated as CASSESRGQGANGYTF.